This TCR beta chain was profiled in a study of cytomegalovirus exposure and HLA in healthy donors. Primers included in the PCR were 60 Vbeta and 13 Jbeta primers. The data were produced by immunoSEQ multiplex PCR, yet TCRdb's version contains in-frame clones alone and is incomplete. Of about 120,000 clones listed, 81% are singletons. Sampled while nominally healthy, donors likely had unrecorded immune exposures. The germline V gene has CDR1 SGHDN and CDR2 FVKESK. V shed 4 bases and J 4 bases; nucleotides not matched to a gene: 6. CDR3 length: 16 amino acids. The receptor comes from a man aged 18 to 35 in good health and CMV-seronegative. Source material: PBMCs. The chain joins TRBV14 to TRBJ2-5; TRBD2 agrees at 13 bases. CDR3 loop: CASSPPGLAGLETQYF. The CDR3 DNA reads TGTGCCAGCAGCCCACCGGGACTAGCGGGGTTAGAGACCCAGTACTTC.